This record concerns one T cell receptor (beta chain) sequence. No antigen is known for it. The data are from a study of T-cell memory formation after mild COVID-19. The authors produced TCR alpha and TCR beta cDNA libraries with sample barcodes and UMIs by 5'RACE using constant-segment primers. TCRdb reanalysed the 5' RACE reads using MiXCR and keeps one entry per CDR3 protein. The sample holds approximately 260,000 distinct CDR3 sequences; over 15% are singletons and the top ten take around 20%. V dropped 7 bases and J dropped 6 bases, with 15 bases sitting between them. This CDR3 spans 14 amino acids. The V gene's germline CDR1 is LNHDA and CDR2 SQIVND (reference sequence). The study's findings and limits: Some clones that responded were present in memory (sampled pre-infection), which suggests cross-reactive memory joined. Among clones contracting day 15 to 85, CD4/CD8 was balanced, whereas later expanders leaned CD4+.

The sequence was obtained from a man younger than 30 who had mild COVID-19 (a few samples of this study predate the infection). Cell type and time point are not known. Sequencing was done on a sample of PBMCs or a T cell subset sorted from them (not recorded which). The genes are TRBV19 and TRBJ2-2; tentative D call: TRBD1 (5 bases). CDR3 residues: CASTILQGPGELFF. CDR3 bases: TGTGCCAGTACCATACTGCAGGGCCCCGGGGAGCTGTTTTTT.